Presented here are 2 T cell receptor beta chains from one specimen sequenced in a study of cytomegalovirus exposure and HLA in healthy donors. With 60 Vbeta and 13 Jbeta primers, the PCR was carried out. TCRdb's copy holds only in-frame clones and misses some; the assay was immunoSEQ multiplex PCR. Among under 200,000 clones, approximately 80% were seen once, and the ten largest hold 2.6%. The sample consisted of PBMCs. These receptors all come from a woman between 40 and 50 years old in good health and CMV-seropositive.

The chain is built from TRBV7-6 and TRBJ1-1, with TRBD1 identical over 7 bases. Germline V gene data show CDR1 as SGHVS and CDR2 as FNYEAQ. V dropped 5 bases and J dropped 4; count of bases not matched to a gene: 10. The CDR3 is 15 residues long. The chain's CDR3 is CASSDTGVRGTEAFF. The CDR3 nucleotides read TGTGCCAGCAGCGACACAGGGGTAAGGGGCACTGAAGCTTTCTTT.

The V and J genes are TRBV29-1 and TRBJ1-2; D gene ambiguous. Trimming shortened V by 6 bases and J by 0 bases, and 8 bases separated the two germline ends. This CDR3 has 12 amino acids. The V gene's germline CDR1 is SQVTM and CDR2 ANQGSEA. CDR3 sequence (DNA): TGCAGCGTGGAGAGACCTAACTATGGCTACACCTTC. It encodes CSVERPNYGYTF.